A selection of T cell receptor beta chains follows, all from one sample in a study of shared clonotypes between healthy human individuals. Assay: immunoSEQ multiplex PCR; the TCRdb copy retains only in-frame clones and omits some. The sample holds 90,000 to 120,000 clones, about 70% seen once. The sequenced sample consisted of memory CD8+ T cells sorted from blood. All receptors come from a woman younger than 45 in good health. CDR3s include the opening cysteine and the closing phenylalanine or tryptophan. A D gene is named only where the DNA matches it firmly. Expanded clones get a size class; other rows say once, few or many, or leave the size out.

CASSIDPEMNTEAFF	TGTGCCAGTAGTATAGATCCAGAAATGAACACTGAAGCTTTCTTT	TRBJ1-1	TRBV19	.	.
CASSELGSGSGTDTQYF	TGTGCCAGCAGTGAATTGGGTAGCGGGAGCGGCACAGATACGCAGTATTTT	TRBJ2-3	TRBV25-1	.	TRBD2
CASSDFRPNEQFF	TGTGCCAGCAGTGATTTCAGACCCAATGAGCAGTTCTTC	TRBJ2-1	TRBV6-1	few	.
CASSFVRRTSGNTIYF	TGTGCCAGCAGCTTCGTGAGGAGGACCTCTGGAAACACCATATATTTT	TRBJ1-3	TRBV7-9	.	.
CASSLGGTGSGEQFF	TGCGCCAGCAGCTTGGGCGGCACAGGGTCGGGTGAGCAGTTCTTC	TRBJ2-1	TRBV5-1	.	.
CASSPVTAGDEQFF	TGTGCCAGCAGCCCAGTTACTGCGGGCGATGAGCAGTTCTTC	TRBJ2-1	TRBV5-6	.	.
CASSSRQYYEQYF	TGTGCCAGCAGCTCAAGACAGTACTACGAGCAGTACTTC	TRBJ2-7	TRBV7-9	.	.
CATSRDPFLWVLAKNIQYF	TGTGCCACCAGCAGAGATCCTTTTCTTTGGGTTTTAGCCAAAAACATTCAGTACTTC	TRBJ2-4	TRBV15	.	.
CASRQANTEAFF	TGTGCCAGCAGACAGGCAAACACTGAAGCTTTCTTT	TRBJ1-1	TRBV2	.	.
CASSLSSSFGAQYF	TGTGCCAGCAGCCTAAGTTCTAGCTTCGGTGCGCAGTACTTC	TRBJ2-7	TRBV11-2	.	.
CASSLDYSLYNEQFF	TGCGCCAGCAGCTTGGACTACTCGCTCTACAATGAGCAGTTCTTC	TRBJ2-1	TRBV5-1	.	.
CASSGRDAENTEAFF	TGTGCCAGCAGCGGGCGGGACGCTGAGAACACTGAAGCTTTCTTT	TRBJ1-1	TRBV4-2	.	.
CASSASNTEAFF	TGTGCCAGCAGTGCTTCGAACACTGAAGCTTTCTTT	TRBJ1-1	TRBV28	many	.
CASSQERAYSGNTIYF	TGCGCCAGCAGCCAAGAAAGGGCATACTCTGGAAACACCATATATTTT	TRBJ1-3	TRBV4-1	medium-sized	.
CASSSRGRYGYTF	TGTGCCAGCAGCTCCAGGGGGCGCTATGGCTACACCTTC	TRBJ1-2	TRBV5-6	.	TRBD1
CASSLRQGNSEAFF	TGTGCCAGCAGCCTTAGACAGGGTAATTCTGAAGCTTTCTTT	TRBJ1-1	TRBV7-9	.	TRBD1
CATSGGLAFEQYF	TGTGCCACCAGCGGAGGACTAGCTTTCGAGCAGTACTTC	TRBJ2-7	TRBV15	.	TRBD2
CASSPYSRGETQYF	TGTGCCAGCAGTCCCTATTCCAGGGGAGAGACCCAGTACTTC	TRBJ2-5	TRBV27	few	.
CASSVGGTGITEAFF	TGTGCCAGCAGCGTAGGGGGGACAGGGATCACTGAAGCTTTCTTT	TRBJ1-1	TRBV9	.	TRBD1
CASSQKFRADTEAFF	TGCGCCAGCAGCCAAAAATTCAGGGCCGACACTGAAGCTTTCTTT	TRBJ1-1	TRBV4-1	.	.
CAISESEAQENYEQYF	TGTGCCATCAGTGAGTCCGAGGCTCAAGAAAACTACGAGCAGTACTTC	TRBJ2-7	TRBV10-3	.	.
CAPGEGRTETGYNEKLFF	TGCGCCCCTGGTGAAGGGCGAACCGAGACAGGGTATAATGAAAAACTGTTTTTT	TRBJ1-4	TRBV23-1	.	TRBD1
CASSLFASGTYEQYF	TGTGCCAGCAGTTTATTTGCTAGCGGAACCTACGAGCAGTACTTC	TRBJ2-7	TRBV27	.	TRBD2